This T cell receptor beta chain comes out of a study of CD8+ T cells in alopecia areata (dated by TCRdb to 2017 to 2018). Context from the whole study: The treated patients, all with moderate-to-severe alopecia areata, were enrolled in an open-label pilot trial of oral tofacitinib given at 5 to 10 mg twice daily. TCRbeta CDR3 regions were amplified by immunoSEQ multiplex PCR with 35 Vbeta forward and 13 Jbeta reverse primers. Tofacitinib-treated patients had biopsies at baseline and at 4 and 24 weeks of treatment, with a later scalp biopsy in several patients. To study T cell clonal expansion in alopecia areata, the researchers applied high-throughput TCRbeta sequencing to both the C3H/HeJ mouse model and human patients. Scalp clonality was compared among normal scalp (n=4), patchy alopecia areata scalp (n=8), and alopecia totalis/universalis scalp (n=8). RNA was obtained with the PAXgene miRNA kit for fixed scalp, the miRNeasy kit for PBMCs, and the RNeasy kit for mouse skin. The SALT score, which quantifies the percentage of affected scalp surface area, was used to measure disease severity in treated patients. Patients stayed on tofacitinib for 6 to 18 months and then had 6 months of follow-up off drug so that delayed response and recurrence could be assessed. Human TCRbeta sequencing covered scalp tissue and sorted CD4+ and CD8+ peripheral blood T cells from patchy and totalis/universalis alopecia areata patients and healthy controls.

This clone was seen only a few times. Its antigen is still unknown. No quality values exist for individual bases; no much larger clone is one base distant. General study outcomes and caveats: Scalp TCR repertoire analysis is complicated because resident alphabeta T cells in normal human skin are also sequenced, whereas mouse skin is dominated by gammadelta T cells. Many expanded lesional clones persisted in scalp and blood during tofacitinib treatment, which may partly explain relapse after stopping treatment. Because the treated cohort was small and had only one nonresponder, larger studies are needed to examine links between baseline CD8+ expansion and response. Tofacitinib significantly lowered scalp clonality and the number of expanded CD8+ clones among the top 100 scalp clones. Higher clonality and more expanded CD8+ clones were observed in lesional scalp than in normal scalp, particularly in alopecia totalis/universalis, a finding suggestive of antigenic drive. Shared TCR sequences between patients were less evident than in mice, which may be partly attributable to HLA diversity in the patient population.

Preparation of the library involved the immunoSEQ multiplex PCR assay. RNA was extracted from all samples and reverse transcribed into cDNA as template for TCR sequencing. First-strand cDNA was synthesized with SuperScript III using a 2:1 mix of oligo-dT and random hexamers. A synthetic immune receptor repertoire was used to measure amplification bias, and any remaining bias was corrected computationally. From the authors' description of their analysis: After raw reads were preprocessed to remove errors, the CDR3 was defined following IMGT conventions as running from the conserved cysteine to phenylalanine. Clonality was computed by normalizing Shannon entropy by log2 of the number of productive unique TCRs and subtracting the result from 1. Whether scalp clones were CD4 or CD8 was inferred by matching scalp TCRbeta sequences against CD4 and CD8 repertoires sorted from blood. TCRdb took this table from immuneACCESS and kept in-frame rearrangements with V and J called. Such tables lack part of the clones; where checked against another copy, unresolved V genes explain under half of the gap, and the rest is unexplained. V, J and clone size derive from that table, while D and trimming were established from the DNA sequence. Counted in this sample were some 100,000 clones; roughly three fifths of them appeared once. In total, the top ten clones hold roughly 15% of the sample.

According to the study, the label for this sample's treatment or condition signals: oral pan-JAK inhibitor, 5-10 mg twice daily. Lesional scalp punch biopsies and peripheral blood were obtained from alopecia areata patients. PBMCs were isolated by density centrifugation and stained for CD3, CD4 and CD8, after which CD4+ and CD8+ T cells were sorted on a FACSAria. CDR1 and CDR2, looked up from the germline V gene, are SQVTM and ANQGSEA. V is reduced by 3 bases and J by 1 base, leaving a spacing of 9 bases between them. The CDR3 goes from the cysteine to the phenylalanine over 13 residues. Only the CDR3 DNA is retained, 39 bases long and in frame from the first base.

Source: CD8+ T cells sorted from blood, taken at roughly week 55, from a patient treated with tofacitinib. This TCR derives from a human donor with alopecia areata. The sequence joins TRBV29-1 to TRBJ2-5, with an unclear D gene assignment. The DNA is as follows: TGCAGCGTTGACGGCCAAATCCAAGAGACCCAGTACTTC. It translates to CSVDGQIQETQYF.